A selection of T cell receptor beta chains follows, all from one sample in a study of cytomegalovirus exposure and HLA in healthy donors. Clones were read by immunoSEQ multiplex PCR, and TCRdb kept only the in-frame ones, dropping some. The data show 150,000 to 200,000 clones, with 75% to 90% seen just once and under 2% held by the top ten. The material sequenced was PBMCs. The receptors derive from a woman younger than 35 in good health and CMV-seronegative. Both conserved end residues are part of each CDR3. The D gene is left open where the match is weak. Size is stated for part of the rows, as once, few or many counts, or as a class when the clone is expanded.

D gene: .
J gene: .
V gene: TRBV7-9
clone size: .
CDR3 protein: CASSSTLVRDHAGYEQYF

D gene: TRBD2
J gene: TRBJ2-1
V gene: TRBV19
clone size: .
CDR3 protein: CASSIVPVLAEIYNEQFF

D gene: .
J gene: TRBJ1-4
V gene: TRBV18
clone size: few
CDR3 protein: CASSPGPQGNEKLFF

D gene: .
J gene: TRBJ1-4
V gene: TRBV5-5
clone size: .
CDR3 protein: CASSLTSGGEKLFF

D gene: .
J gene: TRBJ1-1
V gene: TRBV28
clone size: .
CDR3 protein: CASKRQPWAEAFF

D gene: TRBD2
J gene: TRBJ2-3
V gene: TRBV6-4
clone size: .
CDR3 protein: CASSLTSGGATDTQYF

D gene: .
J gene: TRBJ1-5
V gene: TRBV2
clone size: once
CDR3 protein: CASRPGTFDQPQHF

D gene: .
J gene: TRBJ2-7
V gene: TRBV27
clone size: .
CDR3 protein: CASGAGQIYEQYF

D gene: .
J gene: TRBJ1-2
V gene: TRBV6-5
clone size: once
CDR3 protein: CASHQGWYGYTF

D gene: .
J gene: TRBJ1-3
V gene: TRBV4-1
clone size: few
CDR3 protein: CASSQQESGNTIYF

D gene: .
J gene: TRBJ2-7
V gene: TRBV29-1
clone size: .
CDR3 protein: CSVEGRAYSYEQYF

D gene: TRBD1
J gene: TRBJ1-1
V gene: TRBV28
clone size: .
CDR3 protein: CASSWGQGLNTEAFF

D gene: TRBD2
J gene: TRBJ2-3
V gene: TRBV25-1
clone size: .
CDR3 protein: CASSDTGLAGYTDTQYF

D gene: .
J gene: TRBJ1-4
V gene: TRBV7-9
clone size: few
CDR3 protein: CASSLGGTGREKLFF

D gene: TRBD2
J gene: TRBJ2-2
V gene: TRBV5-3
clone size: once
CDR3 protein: CARSLAGGQNTGELFF

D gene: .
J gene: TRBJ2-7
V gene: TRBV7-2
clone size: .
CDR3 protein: CASSFRGQAVFVEQYF

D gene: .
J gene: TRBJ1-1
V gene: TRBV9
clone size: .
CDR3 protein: CASSAGHPNTEAFF

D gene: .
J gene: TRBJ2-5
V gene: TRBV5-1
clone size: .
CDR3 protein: CASSAGTTEETQYF

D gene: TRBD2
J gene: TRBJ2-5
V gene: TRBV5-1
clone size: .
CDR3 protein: CASSLGSGDLQETQYF

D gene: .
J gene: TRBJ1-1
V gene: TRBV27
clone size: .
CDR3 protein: CASSLGGDTEAFF

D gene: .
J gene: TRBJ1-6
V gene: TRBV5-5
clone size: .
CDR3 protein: CASSFTLSYNSPLHF

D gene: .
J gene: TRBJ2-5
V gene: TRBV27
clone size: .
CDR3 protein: CASSFAGAGETQYF

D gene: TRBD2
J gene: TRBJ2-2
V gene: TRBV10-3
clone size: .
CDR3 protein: CAIKRLAEHTGELFF

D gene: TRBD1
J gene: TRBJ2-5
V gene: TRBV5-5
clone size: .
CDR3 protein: CASNFRGLETQYF

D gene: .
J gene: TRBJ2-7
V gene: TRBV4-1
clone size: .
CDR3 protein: CASSQHEGYEQYF

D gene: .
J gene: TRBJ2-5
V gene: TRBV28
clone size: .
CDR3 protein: CASSGSTGSQETQYF

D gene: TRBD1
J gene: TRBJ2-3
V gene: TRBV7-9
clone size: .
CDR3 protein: CASSSVTGRTDTQYF

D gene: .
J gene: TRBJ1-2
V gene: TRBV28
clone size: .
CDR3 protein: CASSHRVDGYTF

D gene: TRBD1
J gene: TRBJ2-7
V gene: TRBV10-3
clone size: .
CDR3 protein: CAISESQGVSGSYEQYF

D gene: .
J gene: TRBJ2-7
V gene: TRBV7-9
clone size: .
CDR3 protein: CASSPRGKDEQYF

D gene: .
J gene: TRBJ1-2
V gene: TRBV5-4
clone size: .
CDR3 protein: CASSTQGGPDYGYTF

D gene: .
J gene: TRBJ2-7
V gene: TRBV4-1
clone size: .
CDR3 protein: CASSQDRWAAYEQYF

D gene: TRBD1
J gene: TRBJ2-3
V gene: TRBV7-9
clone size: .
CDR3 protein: CASSLRTGRTDTQYF

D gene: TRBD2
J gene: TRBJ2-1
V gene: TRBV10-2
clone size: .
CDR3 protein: CASSVTSGGYNEQFF

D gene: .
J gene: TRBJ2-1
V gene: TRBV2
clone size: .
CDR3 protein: CASSERGQYNEQFF

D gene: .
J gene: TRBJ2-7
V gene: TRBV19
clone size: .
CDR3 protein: CASSETDEQYF

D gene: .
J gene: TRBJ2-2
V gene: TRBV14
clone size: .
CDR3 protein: CASSHPPGYTGELFF

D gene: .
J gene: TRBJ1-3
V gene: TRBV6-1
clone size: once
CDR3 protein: CASSADEGGGNTIYF

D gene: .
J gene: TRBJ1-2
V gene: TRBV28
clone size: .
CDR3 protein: CASGRETSGYGYTF

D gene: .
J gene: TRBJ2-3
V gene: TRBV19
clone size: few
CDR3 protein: CASSIGLADTQYF

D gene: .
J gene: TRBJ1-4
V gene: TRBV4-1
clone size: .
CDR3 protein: CASSQLSGLNEKLFF

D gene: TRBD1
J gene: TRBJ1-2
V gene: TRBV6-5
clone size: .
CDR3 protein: CASRKGARAYGYTF

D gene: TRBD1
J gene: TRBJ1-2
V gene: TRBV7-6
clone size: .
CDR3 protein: CASRPTGGAGGYTF

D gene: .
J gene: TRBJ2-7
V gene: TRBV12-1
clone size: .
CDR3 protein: CASSMDRGKNEQYF

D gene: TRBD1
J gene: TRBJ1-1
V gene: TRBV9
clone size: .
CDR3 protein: CASSAGGTEAFF